The 15 T cell receptor beta chains reported below all come from one sample, sequenced in a study of blood T cell repertoires in COVID-19. The data were produced by immunoSEQ multiplex PCR, yet TCRdb's version contains in-frame clones alone and is incomplete. This table holds hundreds of thousands of clones, around 88% found once. Sample: peripheral blood. The receptors derive from a woman between 65 and 79 years old with COVID-19, enrolled during active disease.

This chain joins TRBV11-2 and TRBJ1-1; 7 bases map to TRBD1. The germline V gene encodes CDR1 SGHAT and CDR2 FQNNGV. Losses at the gene ends were 0 bases for V and 4 bases for J; bases not matched to a gene: 5. The CDR3 sequence is 15 residues long. The CDR3 spells CASSLEGGAGTEAFF. Written as DNA, the CDR3 is TGTGCCAGCAGCTTAGAAGGGGGCGCGGGCACTGAAGCTTTCTTT.

The chain recombines TRBV5-1 with TRBJ1-6; tentative D call: TRBD1 (5 bases). This CDR3 is 14 amino acids long. CDR1 and CDR2 from the germline V gene are SGHRS and YFSETQ. V was pared by 0 bases and J by 10 bases, with 11 bases between. The CDR3 nucleotides read TGCGCCAGCAGCTTGGGCGGGGGAGGATCACCCCTCCACTTT. It yields the protein CASSLGGGGSPLHF.

V is TRBV3-1 (or the pseudogene TRBV3-2) and J is TRBJ2-3; 13 nucleotides agree with TRBD2. Germline trimming cut 2 bases from V and 8 bases from J; bases unmatched to any gene: 7. In germline, CDR1 is LGHDT, CDR2 YNNKEL (reference sequence). The CDR3 covers 16 residues. The CDR3 nucleotides are TGTGCCAGCAGCCAAAAACTAGCGGGGGGGCCGGGTACGCAGTATTTT. Its protein is CASSQKLAGGPGTQYF.

The J gene is TRBJ1-4, the V gene TRBV9, with D tentatively TRBD1 (6 bases). This CDR3 is built from 15 residues. CDR1 is SGDLS and CDR2 is YYNGEE in the germline V gene. V dropped 4 bases and J dropped 3 bases, with 13 bases sitting between them. In nucleotides, the CDR3 is TGTGCCAGCAGCTCTTCAGGGGAACCTAATGAAAAACTGTTTTTT. Translating gives CASSSSGEPNEKLFF.

V usage is TRBV12-3 or TRBV12-4 and J usage is TRBJ1-1; no clear D gene. Trimming stripped 5 bases from V and 0 bases from J, with 7 bases between. The CDR3 sequence is 13 residues long. The CDR3 is CASSRHLNTEAFF. CDR3 nucleotides: TGTGCCAGCAGTCGACATTTGAACACTGAAGCTTTCTTT.

The chain employs TRBV7-8 and TRBJ2-1; D is uncertain. Per germline, CDR1 SGHVS and CDR2 FQNEAQ. This CDR3 spans 13 amino acids. The V and J ends lost 5 bases and 5 bases respectively, with 10 bases between them. The CDR3 coding sequence is TGTGCCAGCAGCCCTCTCAGCGACAATGAGCAGTTCTTC. Its translation: CASSPLSDNEQFF. The variable domain in full, completed from reference TRBV7-8 and TRBJ2-1, reads GAGVSQSPRYKVAKRGQDVALRCDPISGHVSLFWYQQALGQGPEFLTYFQNEAQLDKSGLPSDRFFAERPEGSVSTLKIQRTQQEDSAVYLCASSPLSDNEQFFGPGTRLTVL.

The chain is built from TRBV28 and TRBJ1-2; TRBD1 matches 7 bases. Per germline, CDR1 MDHEN and CDR2 SYDVKM. J lost 8 bases, V lost 6 bases, and 9 bases had no gene match. This CDR3 is built from 13 residues. The CDR3 sequence is CASSRTGEMGYTF. In DNA form, the CDR3 reads TGTGCCAGCAGCCGTACAGGGGAAATGGGCTACACCTTC.

The chain joins TRBV7-2 to TRBJ1-5; 7 nucleotides line up with TRBD1. The J segment lost 2 bases and the V segment lost 5 bases, leaving 6 bases of the junction unmatched. Germline CDR1 reads SGHTA; CDR2 reads FQGNSA. CDR3 length: 15 amino acids. The CDR3 nucleotides read TGTGCCAGCAGCACCCGGACAGGAGGCAATCAGCCCCAGCATTTT. It is translated as CASSTRTGGNQPQHF.

This chain links TRBV7-9 with TRBJ2-1; D might be TRBD2 (5 bases). Germline CDR1 and CDR2: SEHNR and FQNEAQ (reference sequence). The CDR3 loop spans 14 amino acids. Trimming removed 1 base at V and 7 bases at J, with 11 bases between. The CDR3 spells CASSLVTGKNEQFF. In nucleotides, the CDR3 is TGTGCCAGCAGCTTAGTCACGGGGAAGAATGAGCAGTTCTTC.

J is TRBJ1-1 and V is TRBV6-6, with 8 bases fitting TRBD1. Losses at the gene ends were 6 bases for V and 1 base for J; bases not matched to a gene: 10. This CDR3 contains 16 residues. CDR1 MNHNY and CDR2 SVGAGI come from the germline V gene (reference sequence). The CDR3 loop reads CASSQGKTGANTEAFF. As DNA, the CDR3 is TGTGCCAGCAGCCAAGGGAAGACAGGGGCGAACACTGAAGCTTTCTTT.

The chain is built from TRBV10-3 and TRBJ1-1; D gene uncertain. Germline V gene sequence: CDR1 ENHRY, CDR2 SYGVKD. Between the trimmed V and J ends, which lost 0 bases and 1 base, there was a span of 12 bases. CDR3 length: 16 residues. The CDR3 DNA reads as TGTGCCATCAGTGAGTCGGTTGGACGGGGGAACACTGAAGCTTTCTTT. It encodes CAISESVGRGNTEAFF.

The CDR3 nucleotides read TGTGCCAGCAGCCGCGGGACTAGCCCCGAGCAGTACTTC. It specifies CASSRGTSPEQYF. The chain carries TRBV7-3 and TRBJ2-7; the match to TRBD2 covers 9 bases. CDR1 is SGHTA and CDR2 is FQGTGA in the germline V gene. The CDR3 loop spans 13 amino acids. After removal of 5 bases from V and 6 bases from J, the junction contained 5 bases not matched to a gene.

This clone was detected once. The V call is TRBV6-5, the J call TRBJ2-3; the D gene is possibly TRBD1 (5 bases). There are 14 residues in the CDR3. Per the germline V gene, CDR1 is MNHEY and CDR2 is SVGAGI. Trimming pared 2 bases from V and 2 bases from J, leaving 8 bases between. The CDR3 loop is CASSYGRDTDTQYF. The CDR3 DNA reads TGTGCCAGCAGTTACGGCAGGGACACAGATACGCAGTATTTT.

To note about this clone: Other DNA sequences in this sample translate to the same CDR3. The V and J genes are TRBV18 and TRBJ2-5; the match to TRBD1 covers 7 bases. This CDR3 has 14 amino acids. CDR1 is KGHSH and CDR2 is LQKENI in the germline V gene. Trimming took 3 bases from V and 3 from J; bases not matched to a gene: 4. CDR3 protein: CASSPRQGEETQYF. The DNA for the CDR3 is TGTGCCAGCTCACCTCGACAGGGAGAAGAGACCCAGTACTTC.

This chain connects TRBV15 to TRBJ2-7; TRBD2 might be the D (5 bases). V was cut by 7 bases and J by 3 bases, with 7 bases left in between. CDR3 length: 11 residues. Germline loops: CDR1 LNHNV, CDR2 YYDKDF (reference sequence). The CDR3 sequence: CATTDFYEQYF. The CDR3 bases are TGTGCCACCACGGACTTCTACGAGCAGTACTTC.